A selection of T cell receptor beta chains follows, all from one sample in a study of blood T cell repertoires in COVID-19. The method was immunoSEQ multiplex PCR; TCRdb's version includes in-frame clones alone and lacks a portion of them. The sample gives approximately 59,000 clones, over 75% of which show up once; 25% to 40% is in the top ten. Sequencing was performed on peripheral blood. All receptors come from a man between 60 and 75 years old with COVID-19, enrolled during active disease. The CDR3 runs from the conserved cysteine through the conserved F or W. D genes are given only for firm matches. The size field is filled for only some rows; it gives once, few, many or a size class.

v_gene,abundance,d_gene,j_gene,CDR3nt,CDR3aa
TRBV11-2,-,-,TRBJ2-5,TGTGCCAGCAGCCCGACCGGAGGGCAAGAGACCCAGTACTTC,CASSPTGGQETQYF
TRBV30,-,TRBD1,TRBJ1-5,TGTGCCTGGAGTATCTCCGGGGGACAGCCTAATCAGCCCCAGCATTTT,CAWSISGGQPNQPQHF
TRBV7-2,-,TRBD2,TRBJ2-3,TGTGCCAGCAGCTTAAGGTGGAGACTAGCGGGAGCAGATACGCAGTATTTT,CASSLRWRLAGADTQYF
TRBV4-1,few,TRBD1,TRBJ1-1,TGCGCCAGCAGCCACCTTTACAGGGGGAAGAACACTGAAGCTTTCTTT,CASSHLYRGKNTEAFF
TRBV19,-,TRBD1,TRBJ2-3,TGTGCCAGTAGTACGGGACAGTACACAGATACGCAGTATTTT,CASSTGQYTDTQYF
TRBV15,few,TRBD1,TRBJ2-5,TGTGCCACCAGCAGACCAACGACAGGGGGCTGGGAGACCCAGTACTTC,CATSRPTTGGWETQYF
TRBV3-1/TRBV3-2,-,TRBD2,TRBJ2-1,TGTGCCAGCAGAGGCGGGGGGAATGAGCAGTTCTTC,CASRGGGNEQFF
TRBV12-3/TRBV12-4,-,-,TRBJ2-7,TGTGCCAGCAGCCCAGGGTGGGGAAGGTGGTACTTC,CASSPGWGRWYF
TRBV2,-,TRBD1,TRBJ1-5,TGTGCCAGCAGCGGACAGGGGGCATGGCAGCCCCAGCATTTT,CASSGQGAWQPQHF
TRBV4-1,once,-,TRBJ1-4,TGCGCCAGCAGCCTTGGGCCCCAGAGGGGGTTAACTAATGAAAAACTGTTTTTT,CASSLGPQRGLTNEKLFF
TRBV4-2,-,TRBD1,TRBJ2-5,TGTGCCAGCAGCCAAGCGACAGGGGGTACCCAAGAGACCCAGTACTTC,CASSQATGGTQETQYF
TRBV5-6,-,TRBD2,TRBJ2-2,TGTGCCAGCAGCTTGCGGCGGGGGGTCACCGGGGAGCTGTTTTTT,CASSLRRGVTGELFF
TRBV15,-,-,TRBJ1-4,TGTGCCACCAGCAGTCGGGGGTCGCGGGAAAAACTGTTTTTT,CATSSRGSREKLFF
TRBV4-1,once,TRBD2,TRBJ2-3,TGCGCCAGCAGCCAGGCCTTGGGGTTGAGCGGGGGGGGAGATACGCAGTATTTT,CASSQALGLSGGGDTQYF